This TCR beta chain was identified in a study of blood T cell repertoires in COVID-19. A few counts support this clone. Participant reports of clinical history set cohort assignment. Recovery among Cohort 3 donors was established by two negative PCRs, clearance, or symptom resolution. CDR1 is SGHTA and CDR2 is FQGTGA in the germline V gene. V lost 4 bases and J 3 bases, leaving 13 bases between the germline ends. The CDR3 consists of 15 residues. TCRdb keeps only in-frame clones here, not all; method: immunoSEQ multiplex PCR. The sample lists around 290,000 clones, approximately 92% occurring once. The TCR was taken from a woman in her twenties or thirties who had recovered from COVID-19. V gene TRBV7-3 combines with J gene TRBJ1-3; D possibly corresponds to TRBD1 (5 bases). The sequenced material came from PBMCs or T cells enriched from blood (not recorded which). The chain's CDR3 is CASSSSGGYGNTIYF. The CDR3, as DNA: TGTGCCAGCAGCTCCTCGGGGGGATATGGAAACACCATATATTTT. The complete variable domain, with remaining parts taken from reference TRBV7-3 and TRBJ1-3, reads GAGVSQTPSNKVTEKGKYVELRCDPISGHTALYWYRQSLGQGPEFLIYFQGTGAADDSGLPNDRFFAVRPEGSVSTLKIQRTERGDSAVYLCASSSSGGYGNTIYFGEGSWLTVV.